The 28 T cell receptor beta chains reported below all come from one sample, sequenced in a study of blood T cells in healthy people across ages (dated by TCRdb to about 2015). Library preparation used 5' RACE. The instrument given in TCRdb is Illumina HiSeq 2500. The second PCR ran for roughly 6 to 11 cycles and used a J-beta primer mix along with a sample-barcoded 5' primer. TCRdb trimmed public reads at Q25 via fastp, called clones via MiXCR and kept in-frame beta chains. Every distinct CDR3 protein forms one entry, paired with its most common genes and DNA. Here the sample has about 680,000 distinct CDR3 sequences; more than 40% occur a single time. Roughly 31% of the sample is held by the ten biggest clonotypes. The sample was blood. These receptor sequences come from a woman aged 60-75 years in good health.

This clonotype was observed a handful of times. The chain recombines TRBV4-2 with TRBJ2-1; maybe TRBD2 (6 bases). Germline V lookup: CDR1 LGHNA, CDR2 YNFKEQ. With 0 bases removed from V and 0 bases from J, the gap between germline ends came to 12 bases. CDR3 length: 17 amino acids. The CDR3 protein is CASSQDRLASSYNEQFF. Here the CDR3 DNA reads TGTGCCAGCAGCCAAGATCGTCTAGCGAGCTCCTACAATGAGCAGTTCTTC.

The chain recombines TRBV5-1 with TRBJ2-1; D call uncertain. Germline V lookup: CDR1 SGHRS, CDR2 YFSETQ. The V and J ends lost 0 bases and 1 base respectively, with 8 bases between them. This CDR3 has 15 residues. The CDR3 nucleotides read TGCGCCAGCAGCTTGGTCGTTAGTTCCTACAATGAGCAGTTCTTC. Amino acid sequence: CASSLVVSSYNEQFF.

This clonotype was observed a few times. The chain combines TRBV5-6 with TRBJ2-7; D perhaps matches TRBD1 (7 bases). The V and J ends lost 0 bases and 5 bases respectively, with 18 bases between them. This CDR3 comprises 16 residues. Germline V gives CDR1 SGHDT, CDR2 YYEEEE. This chain's CDR3 is CASSLAGGRGSHEQYF. The CDR3 nucleotides are TGTGCCAGCAGCTTGGCAGGGGGGAGAGGTTCCCACGAGCAGTACTTC.

The rearrangement joins TRBV4-2 to TRBJ2-1, with D perhaps being TRBD1 or TRBD2 (5 bases each). This CDR3 contains 13 residues. Germline lookup yields CDR1 LGHNA and CDR2 YNFKEQ. V gave up 0 bases and J gave up 10 bases, with 10 bases separating them. This CDR3 is CASSQDLGEEQFF. The CDR3 coding sequence is TGTGCCAGCAGCCAAGATTTGGGGGAGGAGCAGTTCTTC.

There are a few counts of this clonotype. The rearrangement uses TRBV20-1 and TRBJ1-2, with D perhaps TRBD1 (6 bases). From germline, CDR1 is DFQATT and CDR2 SNEGSKA (reference sequence). CDR3 length equals 13 residues. The V end lost 3 bases, the J end lost 5 bases, and 13 bases lay between the germline ends. CDR3 nucleotides: TGCAGTGCTAGCCCTGGACAGCTTTATGGCTACACCTTC. Translated, it gives CSASPGQLYGYTF.

In its sample, this clonotype was seen a few times. The genes are TRBV20-1 and TRBJ2-1; 10 bases are shared with TRBD1. The CDR3 has 15 residues. Germline assignment: CDR1 DFQATT and CDR2 SNEGSKA (reference sequence). With V trimmed by 5 bases and J by 2 bases, 6 bases remained unmatched. For the CDR3, the DNA is TGCAGTGCTCTACCCGGGACAGGGGCCTACAATGAGCAGTTCTTC. Amino acids: CSALPGTGAYNEQFF.

This clonotype came up many times. The chain links TRBV5-1 to TRBJ2-5, with 16 bases matching TRBD2. The CDR3 consists of 18 residues. Germline V gene data show CDR1 as SGHRS and CDR2 as YFSETQ. V lost 3 bases to trimming and J lost 1 base; unmatched junction nucleotides: 6. CDR3 bases: TGCGCCAGCAGCTGGGGGACTAGCGGGAGGGCCAGCCAAGAGACCCAGTACTTC. It translates to CASSWGTSGRASQETQYF. The full variable domain, in which reference TRBV5-1 and TRBJ2-5 provide the parts outside the CDR3, is KAGVTQTPRYLIKTRGQQVTLSCSPISGHRSVSWYQQTPGQGLQFLFEYFSETQRNKGNFPGRFSGRQFSNSRSEMNVSTLELGDSALYLCASSWGTSGRASQETQYFGPGTRLLVL.

The DNA for the CDR3 is TGCGCCAGCAGCCAAGGGGTTCAGGGGGAGAGGGGCTACACCTTC. The encoded protein is CASSQGVQGERGYTF. The chain uses TRBV4-3 and TRBJ1-2; 7 bases fit TRBD1. CDR1 LGHNA and CDR2 YSLEER come from the germline V gene. This CDR3 comprises 15 residues. Unmatched junction bases numbered 10, after V lost 1 base and J lost 8 bases.

Details on this clonotype: Being one base from a much bigger clone, this may be a read error. The chain carries TRBV5-4 and TRBJ1-2; D is perhaps TRBD1 (6 bases). Germline CDR1 reads SGHNT; CDR2 reads YYREEE (reference sequence). There are 15 residues in the CDR3. The CDR3 coding sequence is TGTGCCAGCAGCTTGGACAGGGTGTCATTCTATGGCCACACCTTC. This sequence encodes CASSLDRVSFYGHTF.

In its sample, this clonotype was seen many times. The chain has TRBV6-2 or TRBV6-3 and TRBJ1-2; weak D call: TRBD1 (6 bases). The CDR3 has 14 amino acids. Germline-derived CDR1 and CDR2 are MNHEY and SVGEGT. Trimming pared 5 bases from V and 9 bases from J, leaving 19 bases between. The CDR3 here is CASSRLTGIRSYTF. The CDR3 DNA is TGTGCCAGCAGTCGGCTAACAGGGATTAGAAGCTACACCTTC.

This chain connects TRBV9 to TRBJ2-1; a weak D match, TRBD2 (6 bases). The J call is doubtful: the DNA matches TRBJ2-7 better. There are 15 residues in the CDR3. Germline V gene sequence: CDR1 SGDLS, CDR2 YYNGEE. The CDR3 sequence is CASSRAGSSYNEQYF. In DNA, the CDR3 is TGTGCCAGCAGCCGAGCGGGCAGCTCCTACAATGAGCAGTACTTC.

A few counts support this clonotype. The genes are TRBV20-1 and TRBJ1-2; 11 bases map to TRBD1. CDR3 length: 13 residues. Trimming cost V 7 bases and J 6 bases; bases outside gene matches: 7. Germline lookup yields CDR1 DFQATT and CDR2 SNEGSKA (reference sequence). CDR3 nucleotides: TGCAGTGTGGGCGGGACAGGGGGTGATGGCTACACCTTC. It encodes CSVGGTGGDGYTF.

This clonotype occurred a few times. The V and J genes are TRBV6-2 or TRBV6-3 and TRBJ2-7; no clear D gene. The V gene lost 8 bases and the J gene lost 1 base, with 9 bases spanning the gap. The germline V gene has CDR1 MNHEY and CDR2 SVGEGT. CDR3 length: 12 residues. Here the CDR3 reads CASGSNSYEQYF. In nucleotides, the CDR3 is TGTGCCAGCGGGTCCAATTCCTACGAGCAGTACTTC.

The CDR3: CASSLVQGAHGYTF. For the CDR3, the DNA is TGTGCCAGCAGCTTAGTGCAGGGGGCCCATGGCTACACCTTC. The J gene is TRBJ1-2, the V gene TRBV7-6, with 8 bases lining up with TRBD1. The CDR3 consists of 14 residues. Trimming at V came to 1 base and at J to 6 bases, leaving 4 bases not matched to a gene. From germline, CDR1 is SGHVS and CDR2 FNYEAQ.

The chain carries TRBV4-2 and TRBJ1-1; possible D gene TRBD1, 5 bases. CDR3 size: 14 residues. Trimming left V 4 bases short and J 1 base short, with 10 bases between. Germline lookup yields CDR1 LGHNA and CDR2 YNFKEQ. The CDR3 sequence is CASSPGFENTEAFF. The CDR3 DNA reads as TGTGCCAGCAGCCCAGGGTTCGAGAACACTGAAGCTTTCTTT.

This clonotype was picked up many times. In nucleotides, the CDR3 is TGCAGCGTTGACCTCGTGGGACCCCTTGACAATGAGCAGTTCTTC. Translation gives CSVDLVGPLDNEQFF. This chain connects TRBV29-1 to TRBJ2-1, with D perhaps matching TRBD1 or TRBD2 (5 bases each). This CDR3 comprises 15 residues. Germline CDR1 SQVTM, CDR2 ANQGSEA. With 3 bases removed from V and 5 bases from J, the gap between germline ends came to 17 bases.

This chain joins TRBV28 and TRBJ1-1; D unclear. Trimming removed 7 bases at V and 12 bases at J, with 15 bases between. Germline assignment: CDR1 MDHEN and CDR2 SYDVKM. The CDR3 has 11 residues. CDR3 protein: CASIFLQLPFF. CDR3 coding DNA: TGTGCCAGCATCTTCTTACAACTACCTTTCTTT.

The V and J genes are TRBV24-1 and TRBJ1-1, with D unclear. The CDR3 contains 13 residues. Germline CDR1 and CDR2: KGHDR and SFDVKD. Trimming removed 4 bases at V and 0 bases at J, with 5 bases between. The CDR3 coding sequence is TGTGCCACCAGTGACCTTTTGAACACTGAAGCTTTCTTT. This gives the protein CATSDLLNTEAFF.

V is TRBV12-3 or TRBV12-4 and J is TRBJ1-2; D is perhaps TRBD1 (6 bases). CDR3 length: 14 residues. Trimming shortened V by 7 bases and J by 4 bases, and 16 bases separated the two germline ends. This chain's CDR3 is CASTRVQGTYGYTF. CDR3 in DNA: TGTGCCAGCACCCGCGTACAGGGAACCTATGGCTACACCTTC.

The chain couples TRBV3-1 to TRBJ1-1; 7 bases are shared with TRBD1. The CDR3 covers 14 residues. The germline V gene encodes CDR1 LGHDT and CDR2 YNNKEL (reference sequence). J lost 5 bases, V lost 5 bases, and 8 bases had no gene match. The CDR3 nucleotides read TGTGCCAGCAGCAGACGGGACAGCTGGACTGAAGCTTTCTTT. Translated, it gives CASSRRDSWTEAFF.

The rearrangement uses TRBV20-1 and TRBJ2-5; TRBD2 might be the D (5 bases). CDR3 size: 16 residues. Germline V gene sequence: CDR1 DFQATT, CDR2 SNEGSKA (reference sequence). The V gene lost 0 bases and the J gene lost 2 bases, with 16 bases spanning the gap. CDR3 DNA sequence: TGCAGTGCTAGAGACTCGGTCCTAGCACGACAAGAGACCCAGTACTTC. Translated: CSARDSVLARQETQYF.

The chain recombines TRBV7-2 with TRBJ2-5; 9 bases line up with TRBD2. The trim removed 1 base at V and 5 bases at J, leaving 8 bases unmatched. The CDR3 is 16 amino acids. Germline assignment: CDR1 SGHTA and CDR2 FQGNSA. CDR3 DNA: TGTGCCAGCAGCTTAGAGGGCGGGAGGGCCGATGAGACCCAGTACTTC. This translates into CASSLEGGRADETQYF.

The rearrangement links TRBV6-6 to TRBJ2-1; the match to TRBD1 covers 8 bases. Trimming cost V 5 bases and J 9 bases; bases outside gene matches: 12. Germline CDR1 reads MNHNY; CDR2 reads SVGAGI (reference sequence). CDR3 length equals 15 residues. CDR3 protein: CASSRRGQAIVEQFF. The DNA for the CDR3 is TGTGCCAGCAGTCGCCGGGGACAGGCGATCGTTGAGCAGTTCTTC.

V is TRBV20-1 and J is TRBJ2-1, with 9 bases matching TRBD2. Germline V lookup: CDR1 DFQATT, CDR2 SNEGSKA (reference sequence). The CDR3 is made up of 15 amino acids. The CDR3 nucleotides read TGCAGAGCGCGGAACCCGCGGGAGGGCGACAATGAGCAGTTCTTC. This sequence encodes CRARNPREGDNEQFF.

V usage is TRBV7-6 and J usage is TRBJ2-7; unclear D gene. The V gene's germline CDR1 is SGHVS and CDR2 FNYEAQ. The CDR3 length is 17 residues. V was clipped by 5 bases and J by 0 bases, with 20 bases between them. The CDR3 sequence: CASSPLLSRRLSYEQYF. The DNA of the CDR3 is TGTGCCAGCAGCCCCCTCCTATCCAGGCGACTCTCCTACGAGCAGTACTTC.

This clonotype was observed a handful of times. V is TRBV20-1 and J is TRBJ2-1; D remains ambiguous. The CDR3 contains 14 residues. V lost 5 bases, J lost 3 bases, and 14 bases lay in between. Germline V CDR1 and CDR2: DFQATT, SNEGSKA (reference sequence). The CDR3 reads CSARSRTNYNEQFF. The CDR3 DNA reads as TGCAGTGCTCGAAGCAGGACCAACTACAATGAGCAGTTCTTC.

This clonotype was observed at least ten times. The V call is TRBV5-1, the J call TRBJ2-1; TRBD1 aligns across 7 bases. Germline V gene sequence: CDR1 SGHRS, CDR2 YFSETQ. Unmatched junction bases numbered 14, after V lost 6 bases and J lost 5 bases. CDR3 length: 16 amino acids. The CDR3 region has the DNA TGCGCCAGCACCCGACAGGGAGTCGCGGATAACAATGAGCAGTTCTTC. It specifies CASTRQGVADNNEQFF.

The genes are TRBV5-1 and TRBJ1-1, with D possibly matching TRBD1 (5 bases). Trimming shortened V by 0 bases and J by 1 base, and 10 bases separated the two germline ends. This CDR3 comprises 15 residues. Germline assignment: CDR1 SGHRS and CDR2 YFSETQ. The CDR3 bases are TGCGCCAGCAGCTTGGTACGGGGGGAGAACACTGAAGCTTTCTTT. Translating gives CASSLVRGENTEAFF.